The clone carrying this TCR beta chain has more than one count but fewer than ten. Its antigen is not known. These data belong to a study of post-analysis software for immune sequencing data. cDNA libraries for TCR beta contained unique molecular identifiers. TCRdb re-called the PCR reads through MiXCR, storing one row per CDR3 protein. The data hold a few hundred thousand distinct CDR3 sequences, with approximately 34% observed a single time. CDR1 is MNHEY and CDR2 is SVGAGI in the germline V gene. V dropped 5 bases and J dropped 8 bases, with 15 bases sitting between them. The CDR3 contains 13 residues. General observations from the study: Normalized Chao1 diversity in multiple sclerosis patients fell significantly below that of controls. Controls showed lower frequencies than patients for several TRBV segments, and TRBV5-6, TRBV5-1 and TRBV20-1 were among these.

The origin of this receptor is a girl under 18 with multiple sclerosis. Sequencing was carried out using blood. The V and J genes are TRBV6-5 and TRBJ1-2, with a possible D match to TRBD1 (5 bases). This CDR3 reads CASSPSSRAGYTF. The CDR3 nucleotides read TGTGCCAGCAGTCCCTCGAGCAGGGCAGGCTACACCTTC.